The rows below give T cell receptor beta chains drawn from one sample of a study of T cells after yellow fever vaccination. Each CDR3 protein gets one entry after TCRdb re-called the 5' RACE reads with MiXCR. This table has 100,000 to 150,000 distinct CDR3 sequences, roughly 15% appearing once. The sequencing here drew on CD8+ T cells sorted from PBMCs, taken 5 days after the yellow fever booster vaccination. These receptor sequences come from a man aged 18 to 30 who received the YFV17D yellow fever vaccine. Both conserved end residues are part of each CDR3. D genes are given only for firm matches. The listing skips clone size in some rows; elsewhere it reads once, few, many or a size class.

J gene,D gene,V gene,clone size,CDR3 DNA,CDR3 protein
TRBJ2-7,.,TRBV6-2/TRBV6-3,few,TGTGCCAGCAGTTACTCGACAGAGTCCTACGAGCAGTACTTC,CASSYSTESYEQYF
TRBJ2-3,.,TRBV29-1,.,TGCAGCGTTGAAGACCGGACGACAGATACGCAGTATTTT,CSVEDRTTDTQYF
TRBJ1-2,.,TRBV12-3/TRBV12-4,.,TGTGCCAGCACCCTGGGGGAGGGTACGAACTATGGCTACACCTTC,CASTLGEGTNYGYTF
TRBJ2-7,.,TRBV19,few,TGTGCCAGTAGTGCATTTACGGGGGGCCGCTACGAGCAGTACTTC,CASSAFTGGRYEQYF
TRBJ2-2,TRBD2,TRBV6-6,.,TGTGCCAGCAGTTCCACTAGCGGGGGGTACACCGGGGAGCTGTTTTTT,CASSSTSGGYTGELFF
TRBJ1-4,.,TRBV7-6,few,TGTGCCAGCAGCCTCGGGGACCGCCCAAAACTGTTTTTT,CASSLGDRPKLFF
TRBJ1-5,.,TRBV20-1,.,TGCAGTGCTAGAGATGGGCAGGGACCTCAGCCCCAGCATTTT,CSARDGQGPQPQHF
TRBJ2-5,.,TRBV29-1,.,TGCAGCGTTAGGTTCAGAGAGACCCAGTACTTC,CSVRFRETQYF
TRBJ1-6,TRBD1,TRBV7-8,.,TGTGCCAGCAGCCGACCGGGACAGGGGTATAATTCACCCCTCCACTTT,CASSRPGQGYNSPLHF
TRBJ2-3,.,TRBV5-6,once,TGTGCCAGCAGCTTGGTTTCCAGGGGATGGCAAGATACGCAGTATTTT,CASSLVSRGWQDTQYF
TRBJ1-1,.,TRBV4-1,few,TGCGCCAGCAGCCCCCCCGCGGGGGATACTGAAGCTTTCTTT,CASSPPAGDTEAFF
TRBJ1-1,.,TRBV7-8,.,TGTGCCAGCAGCTCAGAAATGACAGGGAACACTGAAGCTTTCTTT,CASSSEMTGNTEAFF
TRBJ2-1,TRBD2,TRBV5-1,.,TGCGCCAGCATCAATTACGGGGGGGCCGTTGATAATGAGCAGTTCTTC,CASINYGGAVDNEQFF
TRBJ2-1,.,TRBV11-2,few,TGTGCCAGCAGCCGGGGAGGGGGCGGTGAGCAGTTCTTC,CASSRGGGGEQFF
TRBJ2-3,.,TRBV20-1,few,TGCAGTGCTAGGGTTGTGGGGGGAGGACAGGAGGTAGATACGCAGTATTTT,CSARVVGGGQEVDTQYF
TRBJ1-5,.,TRBV4-1,few,TGCGCCAGCAGCCAGGGGATGGGAAATCAGCCCCAGCATTTT,CASSQGMGNQPQHF
TRBJ2-5,TRBD2,TRBV12-3/TRBV12-4,many,TGTGCCAGCAGCCCCTACATACTGGCGGGGGACGTTCAAGAGACCCAGTACTTC,CASSPYILAGDVQETQYF
TRBJ2-3,.,TRBV5-1,many,TGCGCCAGCAGCTTTAGCAATCCGGCAGATACGCAGTATTTT,CASSFSNPADTQYF
TRBJ2-7,.,TRBV6-6,.,TGTGCCAGCAGTTACGGGTGGGAGCAGTACTTC,CASSYGWEQYF
TRBJ1-5,TRBD1,TRBV25-1,few,TGTGCCAGCAGCCTCAGGGGGGCGAGGCAGCCCCAGCATTTT,CASSLRGARQPQHF
TRBJ2-1,.,TRBV6-5,few,TGTGCCAGCAGTTACCGCCAACTCCTCGGTGGGGAGCAGTTCTTC,CASSYRQLLGGEQFF
TRBJ1-1,.,TRBV20-1,many,TGCAGTGCATGGAGGGGGAACACTGAAGCTTTCTTT,CSAWRGNTEAFF
TRBJ1-2,TRBD1,TRBV5-4,few,TGTGCCAGCAGCTTGGCCGAGGAGGGGGCGTCTCTGGGCTACACCTTC,CASSLAEEGASLGYTF
TRBJ1-1,.,TRBV7-3,.,TGTGCCAGCAGCTTTTCGAGACCGGAGAACACTGAAGCTTTCTTT,CASSFSRPENTEAFF
TRBJ2-1,TRBD2,TRBV15,.,TGTGCCACCAGCAGACTTACTAGCGGGGGGACTGAAGACAATGAGCAGTTCTTC,CATSRLTSGGTEDNEQFF
TRBJ1-2,.,TRBV6-6,.,TGTGCCAGCAGCCCGCGGGGGAGAAACTATGGCTACACCTTC,CASSPRGRNYGYTF
TRBJ2-3,TRBD2,TRBV6-4,many,TGTGCCAGCAGTGAAAGAGCGGGGGGCCCCACAGATACGCAGTATTTT,CASSERAGGPTDTQYF
TRBJ2-5,.,TRBV12-3/TRBV12-4,many,TGTGCCAGCAGCCCAGGGAGTCGAAAGACCCAGTACTTC,CASSPGSRKTQYF
TRBJ1-2,TRBD1,TRBV18,.,TGTGCCAGCTCACTGGGACAGATAAACTATGGCTACACCTTC,CASSLGQINYGYTF
TRBJ2-7,TRBD1,TRBV24-1,.,TGTGCCACCAGTGATTTTGGCAGGGGGTTTGGGCAGTACTTC,CATSDFGRGFGQYF
TRBJ1-1,TRBD1,TRBV4-3,.,TGCGCCAGCAGCCCCAGGGGGGTCACTGAAGCTTTCTTT,CASSPRGVTEAFF
TRBJ1-1,.,TRBV9,few,TGTGCCAGCAGCGTAGGGGGGGTTCGCACTGAAGCTTTCTTT,CASSVGGVRTEAFF
TRBJ1-2,TRBD1,TRBV7-2,.,TGTGCCAGCAGCCCTCGACAGGGGGTCCTGCCAAACTATGGCTACACCTTC,CASSPRQGVLPNYGYTF
TRBJ1-4,TRBD1,TRBV2,.,TGTGCCAGCAGTGACCTGACAGGGGCTAGGGATGAAAAACTGTTTTTT,CASSDLTGARDEKLFF
TRBJ2-3,TRBD2,TRBV27,once,TGTGCCAGCAGTTCGCATCTGACTAGCGGGGGGGCCATAGATACGCAGTATTTT,CASSSHLTSGGAIDTQYF
TRBJ2-3,.,TRBV7-9,few,TGTGCCAGCAGCCCGTCGAAGGGTGATACGCAGTATTTT,CASSPSKGDTQYF